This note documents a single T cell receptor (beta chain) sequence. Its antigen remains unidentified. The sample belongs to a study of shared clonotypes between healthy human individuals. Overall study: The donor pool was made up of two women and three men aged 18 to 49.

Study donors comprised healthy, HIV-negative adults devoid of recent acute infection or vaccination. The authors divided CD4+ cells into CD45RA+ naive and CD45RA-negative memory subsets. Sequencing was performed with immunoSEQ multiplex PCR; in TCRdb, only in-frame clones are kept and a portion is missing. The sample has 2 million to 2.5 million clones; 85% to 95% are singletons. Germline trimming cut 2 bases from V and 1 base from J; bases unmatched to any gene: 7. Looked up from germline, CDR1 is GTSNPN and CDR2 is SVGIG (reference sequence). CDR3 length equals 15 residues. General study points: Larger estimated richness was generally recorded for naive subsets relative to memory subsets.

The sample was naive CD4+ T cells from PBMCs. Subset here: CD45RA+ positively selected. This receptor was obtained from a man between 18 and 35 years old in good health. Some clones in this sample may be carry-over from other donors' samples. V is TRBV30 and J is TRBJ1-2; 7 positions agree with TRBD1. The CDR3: CAWSPPGQYNYGYTF. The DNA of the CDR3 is TGTGCCTGGAGTCCCCCGGGACAGTATAACTATGGCTACACCTTC.